The 5 T cell receptor beta chains listed next were all sequenced from one sample in a study of T-cell reconstitution after alpha-beta-depleted transplantation in children. Unique molecular identifiers were used to barcode this TCRbeta library. TCRdb reanalysed the PCR reads using MiXCR and keeps one entry per CDR3 protein. The data show 85,000 to 120,000 distinct CDR3 sequences, about 5.6% seen once. The starting material was PBMCs, mostly from graft donor cells, obtained 60 days after TCRalphabeta/CD19-depleted stem cell transplant. These receptors came from a female patient between 2 and 15 years old who had a stem cell transplant for Fanconi anemia, so the T cells may come from the graft donor.

The chain carries TRBV9 and TRBJ2-2, with D unclear. This CDR3 contains 14 residues. The V end was cut by 1 base, the J end by 7 bases, with 11 bases between. In germline, CDR1 is SGDLS, CDR2 YYNGEE. CDR3 DNA: TGTGCCAGCAGCGTACCTAATGTCGGCGGGGAGCTGTTTTTT. Its translation is CASSVPNVGGELFF.

The sample holds many counts of this clonotype. The chain couples TRBV12-3 or TRBV12-4 to TRBJ2-7; 7 bases fit TRBD2. Trimming took 6 bases from V and 5 from J; bases not matched to a gene: 4. There are 12 residues in the CDR3. CDR3 protein: CASSRGGDEQYF. The DNA for the CDR3 is TGTGCCAGCAGCCGTGGGGGGGACGAGCAGTACTTC.

This clonotype was picked up many times. J is TRBJ2-7 and V is TRBV2; possibly TRBD1 for D (5 bases). The CDR3 consists of 14 residues. Germline CDR1 reads SNHLY; CDR2 reads FYNNEI. Trimming stripped 6 bases from V and 2 bases from J, with 14 bases between. CDR3 in DNA: TGTGCCAGCAGGGGTTTCCAGGGCCCCTACGAGCAGTACTTC. This translates into CASRGFQGPYEQYF.

The chain has TRBV6-2 or TRBV6-3 and TRBJ2-5; D gene ambiguous. Trimming removed 6 bases from V and 0 bases from J, with 5 bases in between. The germline gives CDR1 MNHEY, CDR2 SVGEGT. There are 12 residues in the CDR3. The CDR3 DNA reads TGTGCCAGCAGCAAGTACCAAGAGACCCAGTACTTC. Translating it yields CASSKYQETQYF.

This clonotype has more than one count but fewer than ten. V gene TRBV30 combines with J gene TRBJ1-4; D might be TRBD1 (5 bases). Germline V lookup: CDR1 GTSNPN, CDR2 SVGIG (reference sequence). The V end was cut by 1 base, the J end by 4 bases, with 10 bases between. The CDR3 has 14 residues. CDR3 sequence (DNA): TGTGCCTGGAGTGATGAGGGGATTAATGAAAAACTGTTTTTT. It specifies CAWSDEGINEKLFF.